This T cell receptor (beta chain) was identified in a study of regulatory T cells in long-lasting Graves disease. This clonotype was seen repeatedly, ten times or more. Time point meaning: newly diagnosed GD, antithyroid drugs for less than 3 months. From PBMCs, RNA was extracted and then used to make the TCR library. V dropped 1 base and J dropped 3 bases, with 10 bases sitting between them. The CDR3 totals 14 residues. CDR1 and CDR2 (germline): GTSNPN, SVGIG (reference sequence). To make TCR beta libraries, researchers used iRepertoire HTBI primers and Arm-PCR of CDR3 regions. MiXCR, run by TCRdb on the multiplex PCR reads, gives a single entry per CDR3 protein. The data contain 450,000 to 650,000 distinct CDR3 sequences, 16% of them seen just once; the ten biggest clones take up more than 20%. The same sample was also studied in work on T cells in Graves' hyperthyroidism and ophthalmopathy. In that study: A patient was excluded if there was uncontrolled infection, other autoimmune disease, pregnancy or lactation. Appearing also in blood were most of the thyroid clonotypes expanded above 0.001.

The sequencing used peripheral blood mononuclear cells (PBMCs), collected at new diagnosis, from a patient treated with antithyroid drugs. This TCR was sampled from a woman in her forties or fifties with Graves disease. The V gene is TRBV30, the J gene TRBJ1-5; D is uncertain. CDR3 DNA: TGTGCCTGGAGTGCGGGAGTATACAATCAGCCCCAGCATTTT. Protein sequence: CAWSAGVYNQPQHF. Filled out from reference TRBV30 and TRBJ1-5, the complete variable domain reads SQTIHQWPATLVQPVGSPLSLECTVEGTSNPNLYWYRQAAGRGLQLLFYSVGIGQISSEVPQNLSASRPQDRQFILSSKKLLLSDSGFYLCAWSAGVYNQPQHFGDGTRLSIL.